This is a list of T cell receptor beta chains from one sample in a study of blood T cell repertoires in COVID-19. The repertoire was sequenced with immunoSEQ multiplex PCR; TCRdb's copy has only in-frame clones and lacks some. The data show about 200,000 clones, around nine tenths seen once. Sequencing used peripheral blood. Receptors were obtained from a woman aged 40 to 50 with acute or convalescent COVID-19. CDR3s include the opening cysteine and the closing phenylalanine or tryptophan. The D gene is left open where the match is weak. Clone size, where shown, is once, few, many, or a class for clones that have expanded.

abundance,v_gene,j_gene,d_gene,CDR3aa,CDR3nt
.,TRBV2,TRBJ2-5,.,CASRSEETQYF,TGTGCCAGCAGGTCGGAGGAGACCCAGTACTTC
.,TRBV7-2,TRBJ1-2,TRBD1,CASSLEPRGEYGYTF,TGTGCCAGCAGCTTAGAGCCCAGGGGGGAGTATGGCTACACCTTC
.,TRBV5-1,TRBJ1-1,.,CASASRGSGAEAFF,TGCGCCAGCGCAAGCCGGGGCTCGGGGGCTGAAGCTTTCTTT
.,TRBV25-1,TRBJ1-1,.,CASSAGGGRGEAFF,TGTGCCAGCAGTGCCGGTGGAGGGAGGGGTGAAGCTTTCTTT
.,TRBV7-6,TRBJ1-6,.,CASSLGTDNSPLHF,TGTGCCAGCAGCTTAGGGACAGACAATTCACCCCTCCACTTT
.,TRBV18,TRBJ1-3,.,CASSPLFLQRVAPENTIYF,TGTGCCAGCTCACCACTATTCCTACAGAGGGTTGCCCCCGAAAACACCATATATTTT
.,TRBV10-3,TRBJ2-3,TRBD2,CAATGGQGTDTQYF,TGTGCCGCCACGGGGGGGCAGGGCACAGATACGCAGTATTTT
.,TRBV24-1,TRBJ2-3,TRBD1,CATSDPGQDSTDTQYF,TGTGCCACCAGTGACCCAGGACAGGATAGCACAGATACGCAGTATTTT
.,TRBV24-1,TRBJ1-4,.,CATSDGGANEKLFF,TGTGCCACCAGTGATGGGGGGGCTAATGAAAAACTGTTTTTT
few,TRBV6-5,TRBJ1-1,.,CASSSQTGLNTEAFF,TGTGCCAGCAGTTCGCAGACAGGCTTGAACACTGAAGCTTTCTTT
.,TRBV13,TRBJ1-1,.,CASSTGRSTEAFF,TGTGCCAGCAGCACCGGAAGGAGCACTGAAGCTTTCTTT
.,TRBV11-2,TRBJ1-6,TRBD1,CASSLSSGTAPLHF,TGTGCCAGCAGTTTATCATCCGGGACAGCCCCCCTCCACTTT
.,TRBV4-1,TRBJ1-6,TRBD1,CASSQDDRERKNNSPLHF,TGCGCCAGCAGCCAAGATGACAGGGAAAGGAAGAATAATTCACCCCTCCACTTT
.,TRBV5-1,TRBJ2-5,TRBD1,CASSRRGPGEQETQYF,TGCGCCAGCAGCCGCAGGGGGCCGGGTGAGCAAGAGACCCAGTACTTC
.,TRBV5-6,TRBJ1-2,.,CASRFTENYGYTF,TGTGCCAGCCGCTTCACAGAGAACTATGGCTACACCTTC
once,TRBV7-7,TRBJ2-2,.,CASSSDGTPNTGELFF,TGTGCCAGCAGCTCGGATGGGACACCGAACACCGGGGAGCTGTTTTTT
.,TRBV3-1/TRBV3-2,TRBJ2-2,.,CASSQVEGNTGELFF,TGTGCCAGCAGCCAAGTTGAGGGGAACACCGGGGAGCTGTTTTTT